This T cell receptor beta chain derives from a study of T-cell memory formation after mild COVID-19 (dated by TCRdb to about 2021). Looking at the study overall: TCR sequence clusters from the two donors were found to be largely donor specific. The cohort comprised two young, previously healthy adult volunteers, one female and one male. T-cell clones expanding and contracting after mild COVID-19 in two donors were tracked by longitudinal TCRalpha and TCRbeta repertoire sequencing.

Counted from cysteine to phenylalanine, this CDR3 has 12 amino acids. CDR3 DNA only is kept here, 36 bases in frame from base 1. For CDR1 and CDR2, the germline V gene lists ENHRY and SYGVKD. Trimming removed 4 bases from V and 3 bases from J, leaving 6 bases between the germline ends. Ficoll-Paque density gradient centrifugation was used to isolate PBMCs. These reads were obtained on an Illumina NovaSeq 6000. TCRalpha and TCRbeta cDNA libraries were constructed by 5'RACE with constant-segment primers, with sample barcodes and unique molecular identifiers being introduced. RNA was extracted from every sample with Trizol reagent. Amplification of the libraries took two PCR steps, and the second step added a second sample barcode plus Illumina TruSeq adapters. The libraries were sequenced on an Illumina NovaSeq using 2 x 150 bp paired-end reads. The authors processed their data as follows. Reads were demultiplexed and collapsed into UMI-guided consensus sequences with migec v1.2.7. With mixcr v2.1.11, UMI consensuses were aligned to TRA and TRB V and J templates and assembled into clonotypes. Clonotypes were classified as expanded or contracted when called significant by both edgeR and NoisET, with noise models trained on biological replicates. edgeR calls used a false discovery rate-adjusted p below 0.01 and a log2 fold-change threshold of 1. As an exploratory analysis of dynamics, PCA with hierarchical clustering was applied to max-normalized trajectories of the 1000 most abundant clonotypes. Separately sequenced CD4+ and CD8+ repertoires were used to assign the CD4 or CD8 phenotype of responding clones. Using fastp trimming at Q25 and MiXCR clonotype assembly, TCRdb reanalyzed the public sequencing data and kept in-frame beta chains. Each record represents a unique CDR3 protein, reported with the most common genes and DNA among its rows. The V and J calls, along with clone size, are taken from TCRdb and not from the paper's own processing. This sample has about 81,000 distinct CDR3 sequences in its table, and around a quarter of those were observed once. Less than 55% of the sample is held by the ten biggest clonotypes.

This clonotype was seen a few times. Its binding antigen is unknown. Base qualities are not provided; no much larger clone lies one nucleotide away. Beyond this particular receptor, the publication reports: Contracting CD4+ clones were located mainly in the CM and EM memory subsets, whereas CD8+ clones were found to be enriched in EMRA. Only a couple of mild cases were covered in the study, and larger cohorts including severe cases with pre-infection samples were considered necessary. Whether the second-wave clones peaking on day 37 were SARS-CoV-2 specific was not confirmed. Clones contracting from day 15 to 85 had balanced CD4/CD8 phenotypes, while a second wave expanding from day 15 to 37 was biased towards CD4+. The detection of some responding clones in pre-infection memory suggests that pre-existing cross-reactive memory T cells joined the SARS-CoV-2 response.

This receptor chain uses TRBV10-3 and TRBJ1-2; there is no confident call for the D gene. The receptor was derived from a man aged 18 to 29 who had mild COVID-19 (a few samples of this study predate the infection). The sample titles of this study are shuffled in the database, so cell type and time point are left out; the donor was told from shared clones. Material: PBMCs or a T cell subset sorted from them (not recorded which). The DNA is TGTGCCATCAGTGGGGAAGACTATGGCTACACCTTC. Translation gives CAISGEDYGYTF.